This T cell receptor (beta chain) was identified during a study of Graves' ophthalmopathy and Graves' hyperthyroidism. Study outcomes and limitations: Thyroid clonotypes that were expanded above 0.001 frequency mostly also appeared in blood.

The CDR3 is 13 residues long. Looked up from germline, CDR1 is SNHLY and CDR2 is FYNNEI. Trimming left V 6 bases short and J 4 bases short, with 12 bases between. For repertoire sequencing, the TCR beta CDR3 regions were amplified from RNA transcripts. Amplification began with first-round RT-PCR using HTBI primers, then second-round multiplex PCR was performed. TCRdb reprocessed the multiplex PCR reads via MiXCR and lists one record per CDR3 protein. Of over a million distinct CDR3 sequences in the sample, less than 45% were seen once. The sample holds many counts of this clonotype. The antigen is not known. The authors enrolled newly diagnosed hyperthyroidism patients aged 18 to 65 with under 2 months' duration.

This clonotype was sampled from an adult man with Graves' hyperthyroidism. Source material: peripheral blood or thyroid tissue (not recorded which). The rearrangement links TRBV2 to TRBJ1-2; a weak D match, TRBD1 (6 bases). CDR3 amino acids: CASSAGTTYGYTF. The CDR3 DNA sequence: TGTGCCAGCAGCGCCGGGACAACCTATGGCTACACCTTC.